Listed below are T cell receptor beta chains from one sample, sequenced in a study of long-term antiretroviral therapy in people with HIV. TCRdb keeps only in-frame clones here, not all; method: immunoSEQ multiplex PCR. The repertoire includes fewer than 25,000 clones, 82% of them detected once, and 7.5% to 10% sits in the top ten. This specimen consisted of unsorted PBMCs, obtained at the start of antiretroviral therapy. The receptors come from a man in his fifties with HIV. Both conserved end residues are part of each CDR3. A D gene is named only where the DNA matches it firmly. Clone size is not always given. Where it is, it says once, few, many or a class for expanded clones.

j_call clone_size v_call d_call cdr3_nt cdr3_aa
TRBJ1-1 . TRBV11-2 . TGTGCCAGCACCTTCCCCTTGGGGGGGAACACTGAAGCTTTCTTT CASTFPLGGNTEAFF
TRBJ1-1 . TRBV5-1 . TGCGCCAGCAGCTTGGACCTACTTCGAGACACTGAAGCTTTCTTT CASSLDLLRDTEAFF
TRBJ1-4 . TRBV5-1 . TGCGCCAGCAGCTTCGGGGGTTTAGGTGGAGAAAAACTGTTTTTT CASSFGGLGGEKLFF
TRBJ2-6 . TRBV5-4 TRBD1 TGTGCCAGCAGCTTGTCACAGGGGGTGAGGGGGGCCAACGTCCTGACTTTC CASSLSQGVRGANVLTF
TRBJ1-2 . TRBV9 TRBD1 TGTGCCAGCAGCACCCGACTCGGAGCAGGGGGCTTCGGTGGCTACACCTTC CASSTRLGAGGFGGYTF
TRBJ2-1 few TRBV6-6 TRBD1 TGTGCCTGCTCTTCCGGGACAGGGGTAAATGAGCAGTTCTTC CACSSGTGVNEQFF
TRBJ1-6 few TRBV7-2 . TGTGCCAGCAGCCTTTGGGTGACCATCTCCTATAATTCACCCCTCCACTTT CASSLWVTISYNSPLHF
TRBJ2-7 . TRBV19 TRBD2 TGTGCCAGTAGTACCCCGAGCGGGACTAGCTCCTACGAGCAGTACTTC CASSTPSGTSSYEQYF
TRBJ2-2 . TRBV5-6 TRBD1 TGTGCCAGCAGCCCTTTTCCGACAGGGGGATATAACACCGGGGAGCTGTTTTTT CASSPFPTGGYNTGELFF
TRBJ2-3 . TRBV10-3 TRBD2 TGTGCCATCGGAGCGGGAGGGCCCTCAGATACGCAGTATTTT CAIGAGGPSDTQYF
TRBJ1-2 . TRBV7-2 . TGTGCCAGCAGCTCCGGGAAGGGGGGACCGAACTATGGCTACACCTTC CASSSGKGGPNYGYTF
TRBJ1-2 . TRBV4-3 . TGCGCCAGCAGCCAAGATCAAGGCTATGGCTACACCTTC CASSQDQGYGYTF
TRBJ1-1 . TRBV7-8 TRBD1 TGTGCCAGCAGCGCTCAGGGGGAAAACACTGAAGCTTTCTTT CASSAQGENTEAFF
TRBJ1-4 . TRBV28 TRBD1 TGTGCCAGCAGGCTAGGACAGGCAACTAATGAAAAACTGTTTTTT CASRLGQATNEKLFF
TRBJ1-3 few TRBV19 . TGTGCCAGTAGTATAGGATTCGGCAAGAGCTCTGGAAACACCATATATTTT CASSIGFGKSSGNTIYF
TRBJ2-1 . TRBV7-9 TRBD2 TGTGCCAGCAGCTTAAGCGGAGCGGTCGGCGGGAGGGCCGCCAATGAGCAGTTCTTC CASSLSGAVGGRAANEQFF
TRBJ1-6 few TRBV5-1 . TGCGCCAGCAGCACGGACAGCCTCGGAGGTTCACCCCTCCACTTT CASSTDSLGGSPLHF
TRBJ2-1 . TRBV15 TRBD2 TGTGCCACCAGCATTGAGCGGGATTGGGATGAGCAGTTCTTC CATSIERDWDEQFF
TRBJ2-3 . TRBV19 TRBD2 TGTGCCAGTACTCTAGCGGGGGCCTTAGATACGCAGTATTTT CASTLAGALDTQYF
TRBJ1-1 . TRBV25-1 TRBD1 TGTGCCAGCAGTGCACCGGCCAGGGGGAGTGAAGCTTTCTTT CASSAPARGSEAFF
TRBJ2-7 . TRBV7-2 TRBD2 TGTGCCAGCAGCTTCATAGCGGGAGGGCAGAGCGAGCAGTACTTC CASSFIAGGQSEQYF
TRBJ1-3 once TRBV27 TRBD1 TGTGCCAGCAGTCGGCGGACAGGGACGGGAAACACCATATATTTT CASSRRTGTGNTIYF
TRBJ2-5 . TRBV18 . TGTGCCAGCTCACCAGAGGGGGAGGGACAGCCTCCCGAGGAGACCCAGTACTTC CASSPEGEGQPPEETQYF
TRBJ2-2 once TRBV30 TRBD2 TGTGCCTGGGGAGGGAGGGGCGGAACCGGGGAGCTGTTTTTT CAWGGRGGTGELFF
TRBJ1-5 . TRBV7-8 . TGTGCCAGCAGCTTAGAGGGACGGGGGCCCCAGCATTTT CASSLEGRGPQHF
TRBJ2-7 . TRBV6-1 TRBD1 TGTGCCAGCAGCGAGGACAGGGGATTTGGGGAGCAGTACTTC CASSEDRGFGEQYF
TRBJ1-5 . TRBV28 TRBD1 TGTGCCAGCAGTTTAGGGACAGGGACATATAGCAATCAGCCCCAGCATTTT CASSLGTGTYSNQPQHF
TRBJ2-7 medium-sized TRBV5-1 . TGCGCCAGCACGGGGCACTACGAGCAGTACTTC CASTGHYEQYF
TRBJ2-3 . TRBV9 . TGTGCCAGCAGCGTAGCTGCTCACACAGATACGCAGTATTTT CASSVAAHTDTQYF
TRBJ2-3 . TRBV7-6 TRBD2 TGTGCCAGCAGCTCTGGACTAGCGGGAGGGACAGATACGCAGTATTTT CASSSGLAGGTDTQYF
TRBJ2-1 . TRBV4-3 TRBD2 TGCGCCAGCAGCCAAAACCCGGGACTAGCGTCAAATGAGCAGTTCTTC CASSQNPGLASNEQFF
TRBJ2-5 . TRBV5-4 . TGTGCCAGCAGCTTGGGTTACAGCCAAGAGACCCAGTACTTC CASSLGYSQETQYF
TRBJ2-7 . TRBV6-6 . TGTGCCAGCACCTTTGCCGGGCCCGAGCAGTACTTC CASTFAGPEQYF
TRBJ2-3 . TRBV7-2 TRBD1 TGTGCCAGCAGCTTAGTAGGGGGACAGCATAGCGATACGCAGTATTTT CASSLVGGQHSDTQYF
TRBJ2-1 once TRBV5-1 TRBD1 TGCGCCAGCAGCTTGGGGGACAGTATCTCCTACAATGAGCAGTTCTTC CASSLGDSISYNEQFF
TRBJ2-1 . TRBV27 TRBD2 TGTGCCAGCAGTTGGACTAGTAATGAGCAGTTCTTC CASSWTSNEQFF
TRBJ1-1 . TRBV11-2 . TGTGCCAGCAGCCGACAGGCCCGGAACACTGAAGCTTTCTTT CASSRQARNTEAFF
TRBJ1-2 . TRBV5-4 . TGTGCCAGCAGCTTGGACCCGACAGTTTTTAACTATAATGGCTACACCTTC CASSLDPTVFNYNGYTF
TRBJ2-1 . TRBV10-3 TRBD2 TGTGCCATCAGTGAGGGGATAGCGGGAGGCAATGAGCAGTTCTTC CAISEGIAGGNEQFF
TRBJ1-6 few TRBV4-3 TRBD1 TGCGCCAGCAGCCAGGATACCGGGACAGGGAATTCACCCCTCCACTTT CASSQDTGTGNSPLHF
TRBJ2-2 . TRBV19 TRBD2 TGTGCCACCGGGGGGCTAGCGGGAAGTGGCACCGGGGAGCTGTTTTTT CATGGLAGSGTGELFF
TRBJ2-2 once TRBV29-1 . TGCAGCGTTGACGGCACAGGGACCGGGGAGCTGTTTTTT CSVDGTGTGELFF
TRBJ2-2 . TRBV19 TRBD2 TGTGCCAGTGGGATAAGCGGGAGGGCCCACGGGGAGCTGTTTTTT CASGISGRAHGELFF
TRBJ2-7 . TRBV28 TRBD2 TGTGCCAGCAGGCGGGGACTAGCGGGAGTAACCACGTCCTACGAGCAGTACTTC CASRRGLAGVTTSYEQYF
TRBJ1-2 . TRBV7-8 . TGTGCCAGCAGCTGGGGGACCGTCACGAACTATGGCTACACCTTC CASSWGTVTNYGYTF
TRBJ1-4 . TRBV29-1 TRBD1 TGCAGCGTTGAAGGGACAGGGGGCAATGAAAAACTGTTTTTT CSVEGTGGNEKLFF
TRBJ1-4 few TRBV5-4 TRBD1 TGTGCCAGCAGCCCCGAACCCGGGACAGGGAATGAAAAACTGTTTTTT CASSPEPGTGNEKLFF
TRBJ2-5 . TRBV6-5 TRBD1 TGTGCCAGCAGTTACCTTGGGACAGGGACTTTGGAGACCCAGTACTTC CASSYLGTGTLETQYF